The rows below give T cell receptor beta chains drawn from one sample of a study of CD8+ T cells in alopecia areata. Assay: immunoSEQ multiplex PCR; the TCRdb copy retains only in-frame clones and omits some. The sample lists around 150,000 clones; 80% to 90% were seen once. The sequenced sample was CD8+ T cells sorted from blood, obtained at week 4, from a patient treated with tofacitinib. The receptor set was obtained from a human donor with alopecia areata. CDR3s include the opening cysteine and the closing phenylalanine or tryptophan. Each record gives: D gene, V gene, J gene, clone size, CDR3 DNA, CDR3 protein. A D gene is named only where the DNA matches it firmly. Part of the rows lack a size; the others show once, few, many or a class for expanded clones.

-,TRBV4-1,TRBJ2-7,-,TGCGCCAGCAGCCAAGATCGGGGAAGGACCTACGAGCAGTACTTC,CASSQDRGRTYEQYF
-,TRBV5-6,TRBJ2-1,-,TGTGCCAGCAGCTCCTACACGAATGAGCAGTTCTTC,CASSSYTNEQFF
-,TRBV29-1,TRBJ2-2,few,TGCAGCGTTGAAGAAAAGACCGGGGAGCTGTTTTTT,CSVEEKTGELFF
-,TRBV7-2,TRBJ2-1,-,TGTGCCAGCAGCCCTGACTGGAACAATGAGCAGTTCTTC,CASSPDWNNEQFF
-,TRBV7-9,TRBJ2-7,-,TGTGCCAGCAGCTATATTGGCGGGTTGGACGAGCAGTACTTC,CASSYIGGLDEQYF
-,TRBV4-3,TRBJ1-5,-,TGCGCCAGCAGCCAAGATTCAGGGGCGGATCAGCCCCAGCATTTT,CASSQDSGADQPQHF
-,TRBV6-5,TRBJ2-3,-,TGTGCCAGCACCCCGACTAGTAGCACAGATACGCAGTATTTT,CASTPTSSTDTQYF
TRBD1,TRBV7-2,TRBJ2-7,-,TGTGCCAGCAGCTTACCCGGGACAGGGGAGGTCGAGCAGTACTTC,CASSLPGTGEVEQYF
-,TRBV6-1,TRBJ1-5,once,TGTGCCAGCAGTGAAGGTCACCTTAGCAATCAGCCCCAGCATTTT,CASSEGHLSNQPQHF
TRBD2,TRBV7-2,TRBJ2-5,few,TGTGCCAGCAGCCGCAGCGGGGGATTAGAGACCCAGTACTTC,CASSRSGGLETQYF
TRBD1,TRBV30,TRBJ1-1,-,TGTGCCTGGAGTGTCAACAGGGGAGTGGTGCGTGAAGCTTTCTTT,CAWSVNRGVVREAFF
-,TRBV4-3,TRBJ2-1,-,TGCGCCAGCAGCCAAGAGGGGCCGCCGAGTTTCTCCTACAATGAGCAGTTCTTC,CASSQEGPPSFSYNEQFF
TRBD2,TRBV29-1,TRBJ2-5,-,TGCAGCGTTGAGAGCGGGGAAAACCAAGAGACCCAGTACTTC,CSVESGENQETQYF
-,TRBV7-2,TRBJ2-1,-,TGTGCCAGCAGCTCCGCGGAGCAGTTCTTC,CASSSAEQFF
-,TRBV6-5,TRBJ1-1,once,TGTGCCAGCAGTTTAAGCGAAAACACTGAAGCTTTCTTT,CASSLSENTEAFF
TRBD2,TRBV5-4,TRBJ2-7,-,TGTGCCAGCAGCGGGACTAGCGGGGGGCCTGAGCAGTACTTC,CASSGTSGGPEQYF
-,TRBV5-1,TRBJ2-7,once,TGCGCCAGCAGCTTGGCCCAGGGTCTGAGCTACGAGCAGTACTTC,CASSLAQGLSYEQYF
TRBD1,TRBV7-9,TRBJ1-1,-,TGTGCCAGCAGCATAGAGACAGGGGGCACTGAAGCTTTCTTT,CASSIETGGTEAFF
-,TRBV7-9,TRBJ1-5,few,TGTGCCAGCAGCTACCAGGGAGAACCCCAGCATTTT,CASSYQGEPQHF
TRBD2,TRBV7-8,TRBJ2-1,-,TGTGCCAGCAGCTTATGGATCGGGAGGGGGAGCTCCTACAATGAGCAGTTCTTC,CASSLWIGRGSSYNEQFF
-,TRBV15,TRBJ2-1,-,TGTGCCACCAGCAGACGACAGTCAGGGCCCAATGAGCAGTTCTTC,CATSRRQSGPNEQFF
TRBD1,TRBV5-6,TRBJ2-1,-,TGTGCCAGCAGCTCGGGGGACAGGGCATTCAATGAGCAGTTCTTC,CASSSGDRAFNEQFF
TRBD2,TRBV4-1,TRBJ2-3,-,TGCGCCAGCAGCCAAGAAGAAGGAGCGGGGGGCCCCACAGATACGCAGTATTTT,CASSQEEGAGGPTDTQYF
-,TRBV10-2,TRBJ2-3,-,TGCGCCAGCAGTGAGTGGGGGGCAGGGGATACGCAGTATTTT,CASSEWGAGDTQYF
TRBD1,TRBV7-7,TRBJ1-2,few,TGTGCCAGCAGCCCTCTTACAGGGGGCTATGGCTACACCTTC,CASSPLTGGYGYTF
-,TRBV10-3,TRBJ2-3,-,TGTGCCATCAGGGACAGTCCTAGCACAGATACGCAGTATTTT,CAIRDSPSTDTQYF
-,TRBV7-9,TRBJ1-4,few,TGTGCCAGCAGCCCAGACGGGCCCACCGGACTGTTTTTT,CASSPDGPTGLFF
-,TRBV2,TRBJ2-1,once,TGTGCCAGCAGGGACGGAGGCTCCTACAATGAGCAGTTCTTC,CASRDGGSYNEQFF
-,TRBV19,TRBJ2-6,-,TGTGCCAGTAGTCCAAACGTTTGGGGGGCCAACGTCCTGACTTTC,CASSPNVWGANVLTF
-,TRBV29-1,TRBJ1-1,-,TGCAGCGTTGTGGGCGAGAACACTGAAGCTTTCTTT,CSVVGENTEAFF
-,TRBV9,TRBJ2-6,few,TGTGCCAGCAGCCCCGACGCGGGGGCCGGGGCCAACGTCCTGACTTTC,CASSPDAGAGANVLTF
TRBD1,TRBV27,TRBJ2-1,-,TGTGCCAGCAGTCCCGGGACAGCTTACAATGAGCAGTTCTTC,CASSPGTAYNEQFF
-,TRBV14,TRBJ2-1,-,TGTGCCAGCAGCCAAGCGACAGGCCAGGACAATGAGCAGTTCTTC,CASSQATGQDNEQFF
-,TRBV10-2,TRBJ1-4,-,TGCGCCAGCAGGCCTCGGGGCGCCTTTAATGAAAAACTGTTTTTT,CASRPRGAFNEKLFF
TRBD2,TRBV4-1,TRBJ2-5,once,TGCGCCAGCAGCCAAGGTGTGTCTAGCGGGCGAGAGACCCAGTACTTC,CASSQGVSSGRETQYF
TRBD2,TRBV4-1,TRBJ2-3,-,TGCGCCAGCAGCCAAAGAATAACTAGCGGATCCATCACAGATACGCAGTATTTT,CASSQRITSGSITDTQYF
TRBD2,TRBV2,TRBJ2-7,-,TGTGCCAGCAGTGGGGGGACTAGCAACCTCTACGAGCAGTACTTC,CASSGGTSNLYEQYF
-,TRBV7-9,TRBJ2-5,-,TGTGCCAGCAGTCTTTACTCCTCCCAAGAGACCCAGTACTTC,CASSLYSSQETQYF
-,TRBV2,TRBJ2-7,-,TGTGCCAGCAGTGGACAGGGAGGGTCCTACGAGCAGTACTTC,CASSGQGGSYEQYF
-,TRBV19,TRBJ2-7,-,TGTGCCAGTACCGACCTGCATGGGCATAACGAGCAGTACTTC,CASTDLHGHNEQYF
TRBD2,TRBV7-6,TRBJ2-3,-,TGTGCCAGCAGCCTAGGACTAGCGGGGGGGCTTCCACACGATACGCAGTATTTT,CASSLGLAGGLPHDTQYF
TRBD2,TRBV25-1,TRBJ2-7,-,TGTGCCAGCAGTGAATATGCGGGGGGCCTCGGGGAGCAGTACTTC,CASSEYAGGLGEQYF
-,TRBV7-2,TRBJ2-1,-,TGTGCCAGCAGCTTAGGAGAGCAGTTCTTC,CASSLGEQFF
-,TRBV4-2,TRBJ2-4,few,TGTGCCAGCAGCCAAGACCCCGGAGGGCCCCAGTACTTC,CASSQDPGGPQYF
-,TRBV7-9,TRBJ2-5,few,TGTGCCAGCAGCCCTCGTCCTCTCGGGGGCCAAGAGACCCAGTACTTC,CASSPRPLGGQETQYF
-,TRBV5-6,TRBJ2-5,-,TGTGCCAGCAGCTACACAGCAAACCAAGAGACCCAGTACTTC,CASSYTANQETQYF
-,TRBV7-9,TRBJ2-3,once,TGTGCCAGCAGCCCTGGATCTGATACGCAGTATTTT,CASSPGSDTQYF
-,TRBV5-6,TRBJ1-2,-,TGTGCCAGCAGCTTGATTCTTCAGGGGAATGGCTACACCTTC,CASSLILQGNGYTF
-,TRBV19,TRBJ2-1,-,TGTGCCAGTAGTATAGCCCGGGGATACAATGAGCAGTTCTTC,CASSIARGYNEQFF
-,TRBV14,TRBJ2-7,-,TGTGCCAGCAGCCTTTCGGTTTGGAACGAGCAGTACTTC,CASSLSVWNEQYF
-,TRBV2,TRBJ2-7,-,TGTGCCAGCAGCGGTGGCCGAACCTACGAGCAGTACTTC,CASSGGRTYEQYF
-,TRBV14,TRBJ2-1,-,TGTGCCAGCAGCCCTTGTTGTTCCTACAATGAGCAGTTCTTC,CASSPCCSYNEQFF
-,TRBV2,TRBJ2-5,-,TGTGCCAGCCTCTACGGGGGACAAGAGACCCAGTACTTC,CASLYGGQETQYF
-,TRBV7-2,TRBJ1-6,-,TGTGCCAGCAGCCCACGGACGGGAGGAAATCCACCCCTCCACTTT,CASSPRTGGNPPLHF
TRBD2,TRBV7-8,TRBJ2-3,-,TGTGCCAGCAGCCTTCTAGCGGTATCTAGCACAGATACGCAGTATTTT,CASSLLAVSSTDTQYF
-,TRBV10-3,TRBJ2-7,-,TGTGCCATCAGTGAGGGGTCTATTGTCTACGAGCAGTACTTC,CAISEGSIVYEQYF
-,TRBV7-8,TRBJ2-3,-,TGTGCCAGCAGCCCCCGGTCGGGGGGCCAAACAGATACGCAGTATTTT,CASSPRSGGQTDTQYF
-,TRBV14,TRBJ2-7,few,TGTGCCAGCAGCCAAGGGACCACCTACGAGCAGTACTTC,CASSQGTTYEQYF
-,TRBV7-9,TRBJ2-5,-,TGTGCCAGCAGCTTAGACTCGGGGCCTCGCAAAGAGACCCAGTACTTC,CASSLDSGPRKETQYF